The present T cell receptor (beta chain) was sequenced within a study of blood T cell repertoires in COVID-19. Study at large: Researchers got acute and convalescent COVID-19 samples from the United States, Italy and Spain.

The length of the CDR3 is 15 residues. Germline CDR1 and CDR2: SGHRS and YFSETQ. J lost 4 bases, V lost 1 base, and 5 bases had no gene match. Sequencing used immunoSEQ multiplex PCR; TCRdb keeps in-frame clones, though not all of them. Among 45,000 or so clones listed, 82% were seen once. V and J are TRBV5-1 and TRBJ2-5; 9 bases align to TRBD1. The specimen sequenced was peripheral blood. The receptor's source is a woman aged 65 to 85 with acute or convalescent COVID-19. In DNA form, the CDR3 reads TGCGCCAGCAGCTTGAGTGTGACAGGGGGAGAGACCCAGTACTTC. It codes for CASSLSVTGGETQYF.